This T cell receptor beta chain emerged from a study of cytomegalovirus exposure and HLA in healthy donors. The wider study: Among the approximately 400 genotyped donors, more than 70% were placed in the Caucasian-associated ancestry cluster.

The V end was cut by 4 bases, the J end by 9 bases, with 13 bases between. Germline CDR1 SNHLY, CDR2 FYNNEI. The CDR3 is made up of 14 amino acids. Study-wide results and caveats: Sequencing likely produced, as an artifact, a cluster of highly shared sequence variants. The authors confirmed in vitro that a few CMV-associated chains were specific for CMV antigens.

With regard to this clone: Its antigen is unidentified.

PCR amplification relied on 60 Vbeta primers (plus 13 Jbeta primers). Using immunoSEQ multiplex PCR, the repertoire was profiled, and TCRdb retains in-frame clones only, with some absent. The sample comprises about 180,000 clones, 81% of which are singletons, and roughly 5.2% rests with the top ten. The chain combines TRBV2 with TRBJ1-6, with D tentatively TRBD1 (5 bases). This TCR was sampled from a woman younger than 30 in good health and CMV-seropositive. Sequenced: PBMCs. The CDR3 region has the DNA TGTGCCAGCAGTGTAGTTGGCAGGGTTTCACCCCTCCACTTT. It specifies CASSVVGRVSPLHF.